The 20 T cell receptor beta chains in this list originate from one sample, sequenced in a study of cytomegalovirus exposure and HLA in healthy donors (dated by TCRdb to 2016 to 2017). The method behind the library was the immunoSEQ multiplex PCR assay. The multiplex PCR relied on a mix of 60 forward primers for TCR Vbeta segments and 13 reverse primers for TCR Jbeta segments. The immuneACCESS repertoire file appears here via TCRdb, limited to in-frame rearrangements. These files lack a portion of the clones; in checked studies, under half of the deficit traces to unresolved V genes, and the cause of the others is not known. The sample records over 200,000 clones, 82% of which are singletons. Clones ranked in the top ten supply 4.5% to 7% of the sample. The specimen was PBMCs. All receptors come from a man aged 40-49 years in good health and CMV-seropositive.

This rearrangement joins TRBV27 to TRBJ2-1, with a possible D match to TRBD1 (6 bases). Germline CDR1 reads MNHEY; CDR2 reads SMNVEV (reference sequence). The CDR3 is 13 amino acids. The V and J ends lost 8 bases and 8 bases respectively, with 16 bases between them. CDR3: CASSERGRDEQFF. The CDR3 region has the DNA TGTGCCAGCTCCGAAAGGGGGAGAGATGAGCAGTTCTTC.

This clone was recorded a few times. The chain is built from TRBV30 and TRBJ1-5; 8 bases are a match to TRBD1. With 0 bases clipped from V and 11 bases from J, the junction kept 9 bases outside the gene matches. The length of the CDR3 is 14 residues. Germline CDR1 GTSNPN, CDR2 SVGIG (reference sequence). The CDR3 sequence: CAWSVGQGAKSQHF. The CDR3 DNA sequence: TGTGCCTGGAGTGTAGGGCAGGGGGCGAAGTCCCAGCATTTT.

The chain joins TRBV15 to TRBJ1-1; no firm D call. This CDR3 is 14 amino acids long. Germline V gene data show CDR1 as LNHNV and CDR2 as YYDKDF (reference sequence). Trimming took off 0 bases at V and 6 bases at J, with 11 bases between the two ends. This CDR3 is CATSREGSRAEAFF. The CDR3 DNA reads TGTGCCACCAGCAGAGAGGGGTCGAGGGCTGAAGCTTTCTTT. The variable domain in full, completed from reference TRBV15 and TRBJ1-1, reads DAMVIQNPRYQVTQFGKPVTLSCSQTLNHNVMYWYQQKSSQAPKLLFHYYDKDFNNEADTPDNFQSRRPNTSFCFLDIRSPGLGDTAMYLCATSREGSRAEAFFGQGTRLTVV.

The chain links TRBV4-2 to TRBJ2-5, with TRBD2 matching 11 bases. This CDR3 has 17 residues. The ends lost 0 bases at V and 5 bases at J; junction bases unmatched: 8. Germline V gene sequence: CDR1 LGHNA, CDR2 YNFKEQ. Here the CDR3 reads CASSQDGTSGGGETQYF. CDR3 bases: TGTGCCAGCAGCCAAGATGGGACTAGCGGAGGGGGGGAGACCCAGTACTTC.

The rearrangement uses TRBV15 and TRBJ2-7; the D gene is possibly TRBD2 (6 bases). Germline lookup yields CDR1 LNHNV and CDR2 YYDKDF (reference sequence). V was clipped by 5 bases and J by 4 bases, with 12 bases between them. This CDR3 region has 13 residues. The DNA of the CDR3 is TGTGCCACCAGCCCTGGGAGCGGGTACGAGCAGTACGTC. Translation gives CATSPGSGYEQYV.

The V and J genes are TRBV6-4 and TRBJ2-1, with D maybe TRBD2 (5 bases). Per germline, CDR1 MRHNA and CDR2 SNTAGT. CDR3 size: 13 residues. V was cut by 7 bases and J by 9 bases, with 16 bases left in between. This CDR3 reads CASNEGGGAEQFF. CDR3 nucleotides: TGTGCCAGCAACGAGGGTGGAGGAGCTGAGCAGTTCTTC.

The rearrangement joins TRBV6-1 to TRBJ2-7; D ambiguous. The V end was cut by 3 bases, the J end by 3 bases, with 15 bases between. Germline CDR1 reads MNHNS; CDR2 reads SASEGT. The CDR3 sequence is 15 residues long. The chain's CDR3 is CASSEYSTAGYEQYV. The CDR3 DNA is TGTGCCAGCAGTGAGTACAGCACGGCCGGCTACGAGCAGTACGTC.

The V gene is TRBV6-5, the J gene TRBJ2-7, with TRBD2 matching over 8 bases. This CDR3 has 14 residues. V lost 6 bases, J lost 4 bases, and 8 bases stayed unmatched. Germline values: CDR1 MNHEY, CDR2 SVGAGI. The CDR3 coding sequence is TGTGCCAGCAGCCTTAGCGGGACCAGATACGAGCAGTACTTC. Its translation: CASSLSGTRYEQYF.

The chain joins TRBV4-2 to TRBJ2-3, with D possibly matching TRBD2 (5 bases). The germline V gene encodes CDR1 LGHNA and CDR2 YNFKEQ. The CDR3 totals 15 residues. The V and J ends lost 0 bases and 4 bases respectively, with 11 bases between them. The DNA of the CDR3 is TGTGCCAGCAGCCAAGATCTAGAGGGTCCAGATACGCAGTATTTT. Translated: CASSQDLEGPDTQYF.

The rearrangement links TRBV7-9 to TRBJ2-2, with D maybe TRBD2 (6 bases). The CDR3 contains 16 residues. V lost 0 bases and J lost 4, with 12 bases in between. Germline V gives CDR1 SEHNR, CDR2 FQNEAQ (reference sequence). In nucleotides, the CDR3 is TGTGCCAGCAGCTTAGCGGGGCGCGGGGTCACCGGGGAGCTGTTTTTT. It is translated as CASSLAGRGVTGELFF. Looking up the rest from reference TRBV7-9 and TRBJ2-2 gives the full variable domain: DTGVSQNPRHKITKRGQNVTFRCDPISEHNRLYWYRQTLGQGPEFLTYFQNEAQLEKSRLLSDRFSAERPKGSFSTLEIQRTEQGDSAMYLCASSLAGRGVTGELFFGEGSRLTVL.

J is TRBJ1-1 and V is TRBV5-1; D is possibly TRBD1 (5 bases). Trimming removed 5 bases at V and 0 bases at J, with 14 bases between. The germline V gene has CDR1 SGHRS and CDR2 YFSETQ. The CDR3 contains 15 residues. CDR3 loop: CASRPTGIVNTEAFF. The CDR3 DNA sequence: TGCGCCAGCAGACCAACAGGAATAGTGAACACTGAAGCTTTCTTT.

V and J are TRBV27 and TRBJ1-3, with D uncertain. V lost 2 bases and J 3 bases, leaving 8 bases between the germline ends. Germline assignment: CDR1 MNHEY and CDR2 SMNVEV (reference sequence). CDR3 length equals 14 residues. The CDR3 coding sequence is TGTGCCAGCAGTTTAGGCGGGAGTGGAAACACCATATATTTT. Amino acids: CASSLGGSGNTIYF.

The chain is built from TRBV7-9 and TRBJ1-3, with TRBD1 matching 7 bases. The V and J ends lost 7 bases and 0 bases, in that order; junction bases with no gene match: 3. The CDR3 sequence is 14 residues long. Germline V gene lookup returns CDR1 SEHNR and CDR2 FQNEAQ (reference sequence). This chain's CDR3 is CASINRGSGNTIYF. The CDR3 DNA is TGTGCCAGCATCAACAGGGGCTCTGGAAACACCATATATTTT.

V gene TRBV15 combines with J gene TRBJ1-5; D perhaps matches TRBD1 (6 bases). Looked up from germline, CDR1 is LNHNV and CDR2 is YYDKDF (reference sequence). The V gene lost 8 bases and the J gene lost 9 bases, with 11 bases spanning the gap. The length of the CDR3 is 11 residues. The CDR3 sequence: CATSGAGPQHF. The CDR3 DNA is TGTGCCACCTCAGGGGCGGGGCCCCAGCATTTT.

This clone came up once. The CDR3 coding sequence is TGTGCCAGCAGTCGACTAGCCGGCCCCTACAATGAGCAGTTCTTC. Its protein product is CASSRLAGPYNEQFF. The V gene is TRBV6-6, the J gene TRBJ2-1; 7 nucleotides align to TRBD2. Germline assignment: CDR1 MNHNY and CDR2 SVGAGI (reference sequence). The CDR3 runs to 15 residues. V gave up 5 bases and J gave up 2 bases; unmatched junction bases: 6.

Written as DNA, the CDR3 is TGCGCCAGCAGAGCGCGGATCTACAATGAGCAGTTCTTC. This translates into CASRARIYNEQFF. The chain has TRBV5-1 and TRBJ2-1, with D uncertain. V was trimmed by 5 bases and J by 3 bases, leaving 9 bases between them. CDR1 is SGHRS, CDR2 YFSETQ, per germline. CDR3 length: 13 residues.

The chain uses TRBV25-1 and TRBJ1-1, with D possibly TRBD1 on 6 matching bases. The CDR3 covers 13 residues. V was pared by 4 bases and J by 7 bases, with 13 bases between. Per germline, CDR1 MGHDK and CDR2 SYGVNS. CDR3 nucleotide sequence: TGTGCCAGCAGTGCCCACCTACAGGGTGAAGCTTTCTTT. Translating gives CASSAHLQGEAFF.

This rearrangement joins TRBV30 to TRBJ1-2; no clear D. The CDR3 consists of 11 residues. V shed 2 bases and J shed 5 bases, with 6 bases lying between them. Germline loops: CDR1 GTSNPN, CDR2 SVGIG (reference sequence). CDR3 loop: CAWSPSYGYTF. The CDR3 DNA reads as TGTGCCTGGAGTCCCTCGTATGGCTACACCTTC.

CDR3 sequence (DNA): TGTGCCTGGCTGAACTATGGCTACACCTTC. As protein: CAWLNYGYTF. The chain combines TRBV30 with TRBJ1-2; D ambiguous. Germline V gene lookup returns CDR1 GTSNPN and CDR2 SVGIG (reference sequence). Between the trimmed V and J ends, which lost 5 bases and 2 bases, there was a span of 3 bases. This CDR3 is 10 amino acids long.

The chain is built from TRBV2 and TRBJ2-7; 9 bases map to TRBD1. The J segment lost 5 bases and the V segment lost 5 bases, leaving 7 bases of the junction unmatched. The CDR3 totals 14 residues. Germline lookup yields CDR1 SNHLY and CDR2 FYNNEI. The CDR3 here is CASSLMGQGDEQYF. In DNA, the CDR3 is TGTGCCAGCAGTTTAATGGGACAGGGCGACGAGCAGTACTTC.